Presented here are 8 T cell receptor beta chains from one specimen sequenced in a study of CD8 T cells in Susac syndrome. It was with random hexamers that roughly 0.45 to 1 ug RNA was reverse transcribed. Each CDR3 protein is one row after TCRdb ran MiXCR on the immunoSEQ multiplex PCR reads. The top ten clones hold approximately 0.17% of a sample with some 150,000 distinct CDR3 sequences, about 95% of them seen once. Sequencing was done on a sample of CD4+ T cells from PBMCs. The receptors were gathered from a human donor with Susac syndrome.

V gene TRBV29-1 combines with J gene TRBJ2-3; no clear D gene. Germline loops: CDR1 SQVTM, CDR2 ANQGSEA. V lost 4 bases to trimming and J lost 8 bases, with 7 bases between them. The CDR3 loop spans 10 amino acids. The CDR3 loop is CSVAGPTQYF. CDR3 DNA: TGCAGCGTTGCCGGTCCTACGCAGTATTTT.

The rearrangement links TRBV5-4 to TRBJ2-1; 12 bases are a match to TRBD2. J gave up 2 bases and V 0 bases, and 0 bases lay outside the gene matches. From germline, CDR1 is SGHNT and CDR2 YYREEE (reference sequence). The CDR3 totals 16 residues. The CDR3 region has the DNA TGTGCCAGCAGCTTGGGACTAGCGGGGGCCTACAATGAGCAGTTCTTC. Protein sequence: CASSLGLAGAYNEQFF.

This sequence joins TRBV20-1 and TRBJ2-5; D ambiguous. Germline lookup yields CDR1 DFQATT and CDR2 SNEGSKA (reference sequence). V was clipped by 1 base and J by 1 base, with 7 bases between them. This CDR3 spans 13 amino acids. Written as DNA, the CDR3 is TGCAGTGCTAGAGTTGCCCTCCAAGAGACCCAGTACTTC. This translates into CSARVALQETQYF.

This clonotype was seen a single time. This chain joins TRBV19 and TRBJ2-5, with TRBD2 as a possible D gene (6 bases). Germline V gene sequence: CDR1 LNHDA, CDR2 SQIVND (reference sequence). This CDR3 spans 12 amino acids. Deletions cut 3 bases from V and 6 bases from J, with 8 bases between. CDR3 nucleotide sequence: TGTGCCAGTAGTATGGAGGGGAAGACCCAGTACTTC. Protein sequence: CASSMEGKTQYF.

Concerning this clonotype itself: At one end the junction does not follow the germline gene, possibly because of a read error. V usage is TRBV20-1 and J usage is TRBJ2-3, with 11 bases fitting TRBD2. The CDR3 runs 15 residues. Germline V gene data show CDR1 as DFQATT and CDR2 as SNEGSKA (reference sequence). CDR3 protein: CSATSGGGGTDTQYF. CDR3 bases: TGCAGCGCTACTAGCGGGGGAGGGGGCACAGATACGCAGTATTTT.

V and J are TRBV24-1 and TRBJ2-1; 7 nucleotides agree with TRBD2. V trimming: 3 bases; J trimming: 7 bases; junction bases outside the gene matches: 5. Germline V gene sequence: CDR1 KGHDR, CDR2 SFDVKD. The CDR3 extends over 14 amino acids. This CDR3 reads CATSDTGGGNEQFF. CDR3 sequence (DNA): TGTGCCACCAGTGATACGGGGGGTGGGAATGAGCAGTTCTTC.

The chain combines TRBV18 with TRBJ2-2; D gene ambiguous. The germline gives CDR1 KGHSH, CDR2 LQKENI. The CDR3 spans 14 residues. V was clipped by 2 bases and J by 9 bases, with 13 bases between them. CDR3 nucleotides: TGTGCCAGCTCACCAGGATCAAAAGGCAGGGAGCTGTTTTTT. Amino acids: CASSPGSKGRELFF.

This chain uses TRBV12-3 or TRBV12-4 with TRBJ2-7, with 14 nucleotides matching TRBD2. The CDR3 covers 17 residues. After removal of 6 bases from V and 4 bases from J, the junction contained 11 bases not matched to a gene. The CDR3 sequence is CASSQTSGGAQLYEQYF. For the CDR3, the DNA is TGTGCCAGCAGCCAGACTAGCGGGGGGGCCCAGCTTTACGAGCAGTACTTC.